Below are 26 T cell receptor beta chains sequenced from a single sample in a study of cytomegalovirus exposure and HLA in healthy donors. Primers: 60 Vbeta forward and 13 Jbeta reverse. Sequencing used immunoSEQ multiplex PCR; TCRdb keeps in-frame clones, though not all of them. The sample records around 85,000 clones, around four fifths being singletons. The sequenced material came from PBMCs. These receptors all stem from a man aged 25-45 years in good health and CMV-seronegative.

The V gene is TRBV10-3, the J gene TRBJ2-2; D is undetermined. Germline CDR1 is ENHRY and CDR2 is SYGVKD. CDR3 length: 12 residues. V was shortened by 10 bases and J by 8 bases, with 14 bases between the two germline ends. The DNA for the CDR3 is TGTGCCACGACGACGGGTAGAGGGGAGCTGTTTTTT. This encodes CATTTGRGELFF.

This clone was counted a single time. This sequence joins TRBV10-2 and TRBJ2-3; TRBD2 aligns across 9 bases. V trimming: 6 bases; J trimming: 4 bases; junction bases outside the gene matches: 2. Germline assignment: CDR1 WSHSY and CDR2 SAAADI. The CDR3 consists of 13 residues. CDR3 nucleotides: TGCGCCAGCAGACTAGCGGGCGCAGATACGCAGTATTTT. This gives the protein CASRLAGADTQYF.

Only one count was recorded for this clone. The CDR3 loop is CASSTDSGNIQYF. In nucleotides, the CDR3 is TGTGCCAGCAGCACCGATAGCGGGAACATTCAGTACTTC. The chain recombines TRBV7-2 with TRBJ2-4; 7 bases line up with TRBD2. This CDR3 is built from 13 residues. Germline V gives CDR1 SGHTA, CDR2 FQGNSA. The V gene end was trimmed by 5 bases and the J gene end by 7 bases; junction bases not matched to a gene: 5. The full variable domain, with the rest looked up from reference TRBV7-2 and TRBJ2-4, is GAGVSQSPSNKVTEKGKDVELRCDPISGHTALYWYRQSLGQGLEFLIYFQGNSAPDKSGLPSDRFSAERTGGSVSTLTIQRTQQEDSAVYLCASSTDSGNIQYFGAGTRLSVL.

This clone occurred once. This chain links TRBV7-9 with TRBJ2-7, with TRBD1 identical over 8 bases. With V trimmed by 5 bases and J by 3 bases, 15 bases remained unmatched. In germline, CDR1 is SEHNR, CDR2 FQNEAQ (reference sequence). The CDR3 has 17 amino acids. DNA of the CDR3: TGTGCCAGCAGCCAATATACATCCGGGACAGGCCGCTACGAGCAGTACTTC. This translates into CASSQYTSGTGRYEQYF.

This chain uses TRBV6-1 with TRBJ1-1; TRBD1 is a possible D gene (5 bases). Trimming removed 1 base at V and 0 bases at J, with 9 bases between. The CDR3 loop spans 15 amino acids. Germline loops: CDR1 MNHNS, CDR2 SASEGT. In DNA form, the CDR3 reads TGTGCCAGCAGTGAAGAGCCAGGGCTGAACACTGAAGCTTTCTTT. Translated: CASSEEPGLNTEAFF.

This chain joins TRBV7-6 and TRBJ2-1; D is ambiguous. Germline CDR1 is SGHVS and CDR2 is FNYEAQ. Trimming removed 4 bases from V and 1 base from J, with 11 bases in between. The CDR3 has 15 amino acids. The CDR3 sequence is CASSSTVNSYNEQFF. CDR3 nucleotide sequence: TGTGCCAGCAGCTCCACAGTCAATTCCTACAATGAGCAGTTCTTC.

This chain connects TRBV13 to TRBJ2-5; D possibly corresponds to TRBD2 (5 bases). The CDR3 extends over 14 amino acids. V shed 2 bases and J shed 2 bases, with 9 bases lying between them. The germline gives CDR1 PRHDT, CDR2 FYEKMQ (reference sequence). The CDR3 loop is CASSLSTGQETQYF. The CDR3 DNA is TGTGCCAGCAGCTTATCTACGGGACAAGAGACCCAGTACTTC.

The chain employs TRBV9 and TRBJ2-1, with TRBD2 matching over 8 bases. CDR1 and CDR2 from the germline V gene are SGDLS and YYNGEE. The CDR3 is made up of 14 amino acids. Losses at the gene ends were 1 base for V and 5 bases for J; bases not matched to a gene: 2. CDR3 DNA sequence: TGTGCCAGCAGCGTATTCGGGGGGGACAATGAGCAGTTCTTC. Translation: CASSVFGGDNEQFF.

The genes are TRBV5-1 and TRBJ2-7; no reliable D call. Germline assignment: CDR1 SGHRS and CDR2 YFSETQ. Trimming took off 0 bases at V and 2 bases at J, with 9 bases between the two ends. The CDR3 has 14 residues. CDR3 DNA sequence: TGCGCCAGCAGCTTGGGTTCGGTGGCCTACGAGCAGTACTTC. As protein: CASSLGSVAYEQYF.

The V and J genes are TRBV6-5 and TRBJ2-5, with D hard to call. Germline V lookup: CDR1 MNHEY, CDR2 SVGAGI. This CDR3 spans 13 amino acids. Trimming cost V 2 bases and J 5 bases, with 9 bases left between them. DNA of the CDR3: TGTGCCAGCAGTTACAAGAGGCGGGAGACCCAGTACTTC. It translates to CASSYKRRETQYF.

The V and J genes are TRBV4-2 and TRBJ2-2; D is perhaps TRBD2 (6 bases). Looked up from germline, CDR1 is LGHNA and CDR2 is YNFKEQ. This CDR3 is built from 17 residues. The V and J ends lost 1 base and 0 bases respectively, with 12 bases between them. Written as DNA, the CDR3 is TGTGCCAGCAGCCAAGTCGGAGGGCCATCGAACACCGGGGAGCTGTTTTTT. Protein sequence: CASSQVGGPSNTGELFF.

The V call is TRBV5-8, the J call TRBJ2-3; 8 positions agree with TRBD1. The length of the CDR3 is 14 residues. Trimming cost V 0 bases and J 3 bases; bases outside gene matches: 0. Germline CDR1 reads SGHTS; CDR2 reads YDEGEE. CDR3: CASSLGTGTDTQYF. In nucleotides, the CDR3 is TGTGCCAGCAGCTTGGGGACAGGGACAGATACGCAGTATTTT.

The chain links TRBV11-2 to TRBJ2-1; D is perhaps TRBD1 (5 bases). From germline, CDR1 is SGHAT and CDR2 FQNNGV. This CDR3 contains 15 residues. V lost 5 bases to trimming and J lost 2 bases, with 13 bases between them. Written as DNA, the CDR3 is TGTGCCAGCAGCCGGACACCCCAGGCCTACAATGAGCAGTTCTTC. Its translation is CASSRTPQAYNEQFF.

The V and J genes are TRBV7-2 and TRBJ1-1; 7 nucleotides agree with TRBD1. This CDR3 comprises 13 residues. Unmatched junction bases numbered 3, after V lost 5 bases and J lost 3 bases. Germline-derived CDR1 and CDR2 are SGHTA and FQGNSA. This CDR3 reads CASSLQGYTEAFF. The CDR3, as DNA: TGTGCCAGCAGCCTACAGGGGTACACTGAAGCTTTCTTT.

This chain connects TRBV28 to TRBJ2-7; perhaps TRBD1 as D (6 bases). Trimming took off 2 bases at V and 5 bases at J, with 13 bases between the two ends. CDR3 length equals 14 residues. CDR1 and CDR2 from the germline V gene are MDHEN and SYDVKM. The DNA of the CDR3 is TGTGCCAGCAGTTTACGGCAGGGGAGCGACGAGCAGTACTTC. Translating it yields CASSLRQGSDEQYF.

The chain employs TRBV4-3 and TRBJ2-2; TRBD2 matches 12 bases. Germline trimming cut 0 bases from V and 5 bases from J; bases unmatched to any gene: 4. CDR3 size: 17 residues. CDR1 LGHNA and CDR2 YSLEER come from the germline V gene. The CDR3 loop is CASSQDASGGATGELFF. DNA for the CDR3: TGCGCCAGCAGCCAAGACGCTAGCGGGGGGGCAACCGGGGAGCTGTTTTTT.

The chain is built from TRBV19 and TRBJ1-2; 7 bases agree with TRBD1. The CDR3 loop spans 13 amino acids. In germline, CDR1 is LNHDA, CDR2 SQIVND (reference sequence). Trimming at V came to 6 bases and at J to 6 bases, leaving 7 bases not matched to a gene. The CDR3 reads CASRGTGAHGYTF. The CDR3 DNA reads TGTGCCAGTAGGGGAACAGGGGCCCATGGCTACACCTTC.

The chain employs TRBV4-2 and TRBJ2-7; 9 bases match TRBD1. The CDR3 is 15 residues long. Germline lookup yields CDR1 LGHNA and CDR2 YNFKEQ. Trimming at V came to 4 bases and at J to 4 bases, leaving 8 bases not matched to a gene. CDR3 bases: TGTGCCAGCAGCCTCCGGACAGGGGACCTTTACGAGCAGTACTTC. It translates to CASSLRTGDLYEQYF.

The chain combines TRBV5-1 with TRBJ2-3, with D unresolved. The V gene lost 7 bases and the J gene lost 6 bases, with 15 bases spanning the gap. Germline CDR1 and CDR2: SGHRS and YFSETQ. The CDR3 has 13 amino acids. The CDR3, as DNA: TGCGCCAGCGGGTCTCGGGTTCGGGATACGCAGTATTTT. This sequence encodes CASGSRVRDTQYF.

CDR3 nucleotides: TGTGCCAGCAGCCTAGATGGACTAGCGGGAGTTGTCGAGCAGTACTTC. This codes for CASSLDGLAGVVEQYF. V usage is TRBV5-6 and J usage is TRBJ2-7; 13 bases are shared with TRBD2. The CDR3 is made up of 16 amino acids. CDR1 is SGHDT, CDR2 YYEEEE, per germline. The junction had 10 bases not matched to a gene; V was cut back by 4 bases and J by 6 bases. The full variable domain, completed using reference TRBV5-6 and TRBJ2-7, is DAGVTQSPTHLIKTRGQQVTLRCSPKSGHDTVSWYQQALGQGPQFIFQYYEEEERQRGNFPDRFSGHQFPNYSSELNVNALLLGDSALYLCASSLDGLAGVVEQYFGPGTRLTVT.

In this sample, this clone turned up a few times. The chain combines TRBV5-1 with TRBJ2-6, with 7 bases matching TRBD1. The ends lost 0 bases at V and 3 bases at J; junction bases unmatched: 6. The germline V gene has CDR1 SGHRS and CDR2 YFSETQ. The CDR3 runs to 17 residues. The CDR3 DNA reads as TGCGCCAGCAGCTTGGCCGGTCGACAGGGTGGGGCCAACGTCCTGACTTTC. It translates to CASSLAGRQGGANVLTF.

The chain joins TRBV7-7 to TRBJ2-5, with D possibly TRBD2 on 5 matching bases. The CDR3 has 14 amino acids. Germline V lookup: CDR1 SSHAT, CDR2 FNYEAQ (reference sequence). V dropped 1 base and J dropped 9 bases, with 15 bases sitting between them. CDR3 amino acids: CASSLEPSREAQYF. For the CDR3, the DNA is TGTGCCAGCAGCTTAGAACCTAGCCGTGAGGCCCAGTACTTC.

This chain uses TRBV2 with TRBJ2-7, with D perhaps matching TRBD1 (6 bases). V was pared by 8 bases and J by 0 bases, with 11 bases between. Per the germline V gene, CDR1 is SNHLY and CDR2 is FYNNEI. The CDR3 is 13 residues long. The CDR3 loop reads CASSRDNSYEQYF. The DNA of the CDR3 is TGTGCCAGCTCCCGGGACAACTCCTACGAGCAGTACTTC.

The rearrangement links TRBV7-2 to TRBJ1-6, with 8 nucleotides matching TRBD1. Germline CDR1 is SGHTA and CDR2 is FQGNSA. The J segment lost 6 bases and the V segment lost 8 bases, leaving 9 bases of the junction unmatched. The CDR3 is 15 amino acids. The CDR3 coding sequence is TGTGCCAGCTCATACCGGGACAGGAGTAATTCACCCCTCCACTTT. Its translation is CASSYRDRSNSPLHF. The full variable domain, rest sourced from reference TRBV7-2 and TRBJ1-6, is GAGVSQSPSNKVTEKGKDVELRCDPISGHTALYWYRQSLGQGLEFLIYFQGNSAPDKSGLPSDRFSAERTGGSVSTLTIQRTQQEDSAVYLCASSYRDRSNSPLHFGNGTRLTVT.

This chain connects TRBV23-1 to TRBJ1-2; TRBD1 matches at 10 bases. Being an ORF, TRBV23-1 has a function that is uncertain. The ends lost 4 bases at V and 5 bases at J; junction bases unmatched: 7. The CDR3 extends over 15 amino acids. CDR3 residues: CASSRARDRGYGYTF. CDR3 nucleotide sequence: TGCGCCAGCAGTCGCGCCCGGGACAGGGGTTATGGCTACACCTTC.

The table lists this clone with a few counts. The V gene is TRBV5-1, the J gene TRBJ2-7; weak D call: TRBD1 (6 bases). V was cut by 5 bases and J by 3 bases, with 12 bases left in between. The CDR3 runs to 13 residues. Per germline, CDR1 SGHRS and CDR2 YFSETQ. CDR3 loop: CASRADRLYEQYF. CDR3 nucleotides: TGCGCCAGCAGGGCGGACAGACTCTACGAGCAGTACTTC.